What follows is one T cell receptor (beta chain) and its context. The antigen remains undetermined. The sample is drawn from a study of cytomegalovirus exposure and HLA in healthy donors. This PCR relied on a set of 60 Vbeta primers and 13 Jbeta primers. Produced via immunoSEQ multiplex PCR; TCRdb's table is partial and in-frame only. The sample lists over 150,000 clones, about four fifths seen once, with about 13% in the top ten. The study, taken as a whole, reports: Reportedly, HLA-A and HLA-B alleles of most subjects were accurately predicted from TCR beta. Across donors, sequencing depth was assumed by presence/absence analyses to be roughly uniform.

The CDR3 length is 14 residues. Germline assignment: CDR1 SGHRS and CDR2 YFSETQ. Trimming shortened V by 4 bases and J by 0 bases, and 9 bases separated the two germline ends. The TCR originated in a woman in her 50s in good health and CMV-seronegative. The chain joins TRBV5-1 to TRBJ2-3; D might be TRBD2 (5 bases). The sequenced material came from PBMCs. The CDR3 DNA sequence: TGCGCCAGCAGCAGCGGAATAAGCACAGATACGCAGTATTTT. It codes for CASSSGISTDTQYF.